These 32 T cell receptor beta chains were all obtained from the same sample, sequenced in a study of breast tumors, draining lymph nodes, adjacent tissues. Axillary draining lymph nodes of breast cancer patients supplied the node samples. TCRdb passed the multiplex PCR reads through MiXCR, listing each CDR3 protein once. Of around 150,000 distinct CDR3 sequences listed, about 30% are singletons. The sequenced material came from axillary lymph node tissue. All receptors derive from a female donor with breast cancer. Some clones in this sample may be carry-over from other donors' samples.

V usage is TRBV12-3 or TRBV12-4 and J usage is TRBJ1-5; the D gene is possibly TRBD1 (5 bases). V lost 7 bases to trimming and J lost 3 bases, with 13 bases between them. The CDR3 has 14 amino acids. The CDR3 DNA is TGTGCCAGCAATGAGGTGGGGGTCAATCAGCCCCAGCATTTT. This encodes CASNEVGVNQPQHF.

This clonotype showed up many times. The DNA for the CDR3 is TGCGCCAGCAGCTTCCGGCTCAGGACACTTAACACCGGGGAGCTGTTTTTT. Translating it yields CASSFRLRTLNTGELFF. This rearrangement joins TRBV5-1 to TRBJ2-2; perhaps TRBD1 as D (5 bases). This CDR3 is built from 17 residues. Trimming shortened V by 2 bases and J by 2 bases, and 16 bases separated the two germline ends. In germline, CDR1 is SGHRS, CDR2 YFSETQ.

The V and J genes are TRBV24-1 and TRBJ1-4; 8 bases match TRBD1. Per the germline V gene, CDR1 is KGHDR and CDR2 is SFDVKD. This CDR3 has 14 residues. The V gene end was trimmed by 7 bases and the J gene end by 5 bases; junction bases not matched to a gene: 5. Here the CDR3 reads CATRTGQGNEKLFF. The CDR3 bases are TGTGCCACCAGGACCGGACAGGGAAATGAAAAACTGTTTTTT.

The chain is built from TRBV12-3 or TRBV12-4 and TRBJ1-6; D unresolved. The CDR3 sequence is 12 residues long. V was shortened by 1 base and J by 8 bases, with 3 bases between the two germline ends. The CDR3 reads CASSLEDSPLHF. CDR3 nucleotides: TGTGCCAGCAGTTTAGAGGATTCACCCCTCCACTTT.

This clonotype was detected many times. The gene calls are TRBV28 and TRBJ2-7, with D uncertain. Between the trimmed V and J ends, which lost 4 bases and 0 bases, there was a span of 10 bases. The CDR3 contains 14 residues. CDR1 is MDHEN, CDR2 SYDVKM, per germline. The CDR3 region is CASSSQMSSYEQYF. CDR3 in DNA: TGTGCCAGCAGTTCTCAAATGAGCTCCTACGAGCAGTACTTC.

This clonotype was seen repeatedly, ten times or more. J is TRBJ1-6 and V is TRBV28, with D unresolved. Looked up from germline, CDR1 is MDHEN and CDR2 is SYDVKM. The CDR3 is 14 amino acids. The V end lost 6 bases, the J end lost 10 bases, and 16 bases lay between the germline ends. In DNA, the CDR3 is TGTGCCAGCAGGCCAGGACCGAGGCACTCACCCCTCCACTTT. It encodes CASRPGPRHSPLHF. The full variable domain, rest sourced from reference TRBV28 and TRBJ1-6, is DVKVTQSSRYLVKRTGEKVFLECVQDMDHENMFWYRQDPGLGLRLIYFSYDVKMKEKGDIPEGYSVSREKKERFSLILESASTNQTSMYLCASRPGPRHSPLHFGNGTRLTVT.

There are many counts of this clonotype. V usage is TRBV6-6 and J usage is TRBJ1-4; D is possibly TRBD1 (6 bases). V lost 1 base, J lost 4 bases, and 10 bases lay in between. Per germline, CDR1 MNHNY and CDR2 SVGAGI (reference sequence). CDR3 length equals 15 residues. CDR3 amino acids: CASSYLGGRNEKLFF. CDR3 bases: TGTGCCAGCAGTTACTTGGGGGGCCGTAATGAAAAACTGTTTTTT.

This clonotype was seen at least ten times. The chain carries TRBV6-5 and TRBJ2-1; D is ambiguous. Germline V gene lookup returns CDR1 MNHEY and CDR2 SVGAGI. V lost 8 bases to trimming and J lost 4 bases, with 12 bases between them. This CDR3 spans 13 amino acids. The CDR3, as DNA: TGTGCCAGCTCCTCCAGGAGATACAATGAGCAGTTCTTC. Translation: CASSSRRYNEQFF.

The chain uses TRBV5-1 and TRBJ2-7; TRBD1 aligns across 8 bases. This CDR3 has 15 residues. The V gene's germline CDR1 is SGHRS and CDR2 YFSETQ. J gave up 7 bases and V 3 bases, and 12 bases lay outside the gene matches. In DNA, the CDR3 is TGCGCCAGCAGCTCCACCGCCCCGGGACAGGTGGAGCAGTACGTC. As protein: CASSSTAPGQVEQYV.

Points on this clonotype: Sequence at one end of the junction differs from germline and may be a read error. The genes are TRBV6-6 and TRBJ2-2, with TRBD2 as a possible D gene (6 bases). CDR1 and CDR2 from the germline V gene are MNHNY and SVGAGI (reference sequence). This CDR3 spans 11 amino acids. CDR3 residues: CASGRNGELFF. For the CDR3, the DNA is TGCGCCAGCGGGCGGAACGGGGAGCTGTTTTTT.

This clonotype was seen many times. CDR3 amino acids: CASRKSGQDQFYNEQFF. The CDR3 DNA follows: TGTGCCAGCAGGAAAAGCGGACAGGACCAATTCTACAATGAGCAGTTCTTC. V is TRBV14 and J is TRBJ2-1; 7 bases fit TRBD1. This CDR3 has 17 residues. Germline values: CDR1 SGHDN, CDR2 FVKESK. With V trimmed by 6 bases and J by 3 bases, 14 bases remained unmatched. The full variable domain, with the rest looked up from reference TRBV14 and TRBJ2-1, is EAGVTQFPSHSVIEKGQTVTLRCDPISGHDNLYWYRRVMGKEIKFLLHFVKESKQDESGMPNNRFLAERTGGTYSTLKVQPAELEDSGVYFCASRKSGQDQFYNEQFFGPGTRLTVL.

In its sample, this clonotype was seen many times. The chain recombines TRBV19 with TRBJ2-7; no clear D gene. V shed 9 bases and J shed 1 base, with 16 bases lying between them. The CDR3 length is 14 residues. Germline V gene lookup returns CDR1 LNHDA and CDR2 SQIVND (reference sequence). The CDR3 here is CASWRLGQSYEQYV. The CDR3 coding sequence is TGTGCCAGCTGGCGGTTAGGCCAATCCTACGAGCAGTACGTC.

This clonotype was recorded many times. The chain has TRBV19 and TRBJ2-1; TRBD1 agrees at 8 bases. Germline values: CDR1 LNHDA, CDR2 SQIVND (reference sequence). The CDR3 covers 15 residues. The V gene end was trimmed by 6 bases and the J gene end by 6 bases; junction bases not matched to a gene: 10. CDR3 nucleotide sequence: TGTGCCAGTAGCAACCGGGACAGGCTGGGCAATGAGCAGTTCTTC. It yields the protein CASSNRDRLGNEQFF. Looking up the rest from reference TRBV19 and TRBJ2-1 gives the full variable domain: DGGITQSPKYLFRKEGQNVTLSCEQNLNHDAMYWYRQDPGQGLRLIYYSQIVNDFQKGDIAEGYSVSREKKESFPLTVTSAQKNPTAFYLCASSNRDRLGNEQFFGPGTRLTVL.

This clonotype was counted a few times. V usage is TRBV12-3 or TRBV12-4 and J usage is TRBJ1-1; D ambiguous. The V end was cut by 10 bases, the J end by 1 base, with 16 bases between. CDR3 size: 14 residues. This CDR3 is CATRLGLGNTEAFF. The DNA of the CDR3 is TGTGCCACCCGACTAGGGTTGGGGAACACTGAAGCTTTCTTT.

Worth noting for this clonotype: An end of the junction differs from the germline gene, which may be a read error. This chain links TRBV29-1 with TRBJ1-4; a possible D gene is TRBD1 (5 bases). The CDR3 spans 14 residues. CDR1 is SQVTM and CDR2 is ANQGSEA in the germline V gene. This CDR3 is CSVSGRGGNEKLLF. As DNA, the CDR3 is TGCAGCGTTTCCGGTAGGGGAGGAAATGAAAAACTGCTTTTT.

The chain couples TRBV6-5 to TRBJ2-5; 12 positions match TRBD2. This CDR3 region has 15 residues. J lost 4 bases, V lost 6 bases, and 6 bases had no gene match. The germline gives CDR1 MNHEY, CDR2 SVGAGI. CDR3 in DNA: TGTGCCAGCAGATCTAGCGGGGGGGCGGGAGAGACCCAGTACTTC. It yields the protein CASRSSGGAGETQYF.

In its sample, this clonotype was seen many times. The chain couples TRBV5-6 to TRBJ2-7; tentatively, D is TRBD1 or TRBD2 (5 bases each). The germline CDR1 and CDR2 sequences are SGHDT and YYEEEE. The CDR3 covers 20 residues. V lost 0 bases to trimming and J lost 0 bases, with 25 bases between them. In DNA, the CDR3 is TGTGCCAGCAGCTTGGCCTACGAAAGCCTACTAGGAAGGGGCTCCTACGAGCAGTACGTC. Amino acids: CASSLAYESLLGRGSYEQYV.

The rearrangement links TRBV15 to TRBJ2-1; no clear D gene. V was trimmed by 5 bases and J by 2 bases, leaving 19 bases between them. Germline CDR1 and CDR2: LNHNV and YYDKDF (reference sequence). The CDR3 runs 17 residues. The CDR3: CATSSPREAQTYNEQFF. The CDR3 region has the DNA TGTGCCACCAGCTCCCCCCGTGAGGCTCAGACCTACAATGAGCAGTTCTTC.

The chain links TRBV24-1 to TRBJ2-5; a weak D match, TRBD2 (5 bases). The CDR3 runs to 15 residues. Germline V CDR1 and CDR2: KGHDR, SFDVKD. V was shortened by 1 base and J by 2 bases, with 10 bases between the two germline ends. The CDR3 protein is CATSDFTGEQETQYF. The CDR3 DNA follows: TGTGCCACCAGTGATTTTACCGGGGAGCAAGAGACCCAGTACTTC.

The rearrangement uses TRBV30 and TRBJ1-2; the D is unclear. Germline V lookup: CDR1 GTSNPN, CDR2 SVGIG (reference sequence). The CDR3 sequence is 13 residues long. V was shortened by 3 bases and J by 6 bases, with 14 bases between the two germline ends. The CDR3 protein is CAWRWGLVNGYTF. Written as DNA, the CDR3 is TGTGCCTGGAGATGGGGATTAGTAAATGGCTACACCTTC.

Note on this clonotype: The CDR3 ends on some other residue instead of the conserved phenylalanine or tryptophan, so this is likely a read error. CDR3 nucleotide sequence: TGTGCCAGCAGCATGTACGCGAGCCAGGAGACCCAGTACTCC. It encodes CASSMYASQETQYS. The chain links TRBV7-2 to TRBJ2-5; D remains unclear. The V end lost 5 bases, the J end lost 5 bases, and 15 bases lay between the germline ends. The germline V gene has CDR1 SGHTA and CDR2 FQGNSA. The CDR3 length is 14 residues.

The chain links TRBV7-8 to TRBJ2-3, with D perhaps assigned TRBD1 or TRBD2 (5 bases each). The CDR3 totals 12 residues. The germline CDR1 and CDR2 sequences are SGHVS and FQNEAQ. The ends were cut back, 3 bases at V and 13 bases at J, with 14 bases in the middle. CDR3 coding DNA: TGTGCCAGCAGCTTGGGGGAGATACGGGAGTATTTT. As protein: CASSLGEIREYF.

This clonotype was found a few times. Possible read error: a much larger clone is one base away. V gene TRBV7-2 combines with J gene TRBJ1-2; 7 bases are a match to TRBD1. CDR1 SGHTA and CDR2 FQGNSA come from the germline V gene. There are 15 residues in the CDR3. Written as DNA, the CDR3 is TGTGCCAGCAGCCCACGACAGGGAATAGTGGTAGGCTACCCCTTC. This codes for CASSPRQGIVVGYPF.

This clonotype was counted ten times or more. CDR3 DNA: TGTGCCAGCAGCTCGCCCGCAGGGGTACGGTGTGGAAACACCATATATTTT. It yields the protein CASSSPAGVRCGNTIYF. The V call is TRBV12-1, the J call TRBJ1-3; the listed D gene, TRBD1, was not tested against the DNA. TRBV12-1 is given as a pseudogene. The CDR3 is 17 residues long.

Ten or more counts support this clonotype. This rearrangement joins TRBV5-1 to TRBJ2-3; TRBD1 agrees at 11 bases. V shed 0 bases, J shed 3 bases, and the junction held 0 bases outside the gene matches. Germline CDR1 is SGHRS and CDR2 is YFSETQ. CDR3 length: 15 amino acids. CDR3 residues: CASSLGDRGTDTQYF. The CDR3, as DNA: TGCGCCAGCAGCTTGGGGGACAGGGGGACAGATACGCAGTATTTT.

This clonotype was seen only a few times. The rearrangement links TRBV11-2 to TRBJ1-1; D gene uncertain. The germline V gene encodes CDR1 SGHAT and CDR2 FQNNGV. CDR3 length: 14 residues. Trimming removed 3 bases from V and 1 base from J, with 9 bases in between. The CDR3 is CASSFLPGNTEAFF. CDR3 coding DNA: TGTGCCAGCAGCTTTTTACCAGGGAACACTGAAGCTTTCTTT.

In its sample, this clonotype was seen many times. The genes are TRBV6-2 or TRBV6-3 and TRBJ2-5, with 9 nucleotides matching TRBD2. Germline V gene lookup returns CDR1 MNHEY and CDR2 SVGEGT. The CDR3 is 16 residues long. The J segment lost 6 bases and the V segment lost 8 bases, leaving 16 bases of the junction unmatched. Here the CDR3 DNA reads TGTGCCAGCCACCCCTCCGGGAGTAGCGGGGGTCAGACCCAGTACTTC. It codes for CASHPSGSSGGQTQYF.

The chain has TRBV30 and TRBJ1-4, with 8 positions matching TRBD1. Trimming cost V 3 bases and J 7 bases; bases outside gene matches: 4. The CDR3 sequence is 13 residues long. Germline V gene lookup returns CDR1 GTSNPN and CDR2 SVGIG (reference sequence). The CDR3 protein is CAWRTTGGEKLFF. Here the CDR3 DNA reads TGTGCCTGGAGAACCACAGGGGGTGAAAAACTGTTTTTT.

Comments on this clonotype: A read error may be the cause here, since a much bigger clone is one base away. The rearrangement joins TRBV6-5 to TRBJ1-2; no reliable D call. Germline lookup yields CDR1 MNHEY and CDR2 SVGAGI. Trimming left V 5 bases short and J 12 bases short, with 22 bases between. The CDR3 length is 14 residues. CDR3 in DNA: TGTGCCAGCAGTGAAGTCGGGCCCCTGGAAGGCCACACCTTC. Its translation is CASSEVGPLEGHTF.

This chain links TRBV2 with TRBJ2-7; possible D gene TRBD2, 5 bases. V lost 4 bases and J lost 3, with 10 bases in between. The V gene's germline CDR1 is SNHLY and CDR2 FYNNEI. The CDR3 covers 13 residues. This chain's CDR3 is CASSAYTSYEQYF. The CDR3 bases are TGTGCCAGCAGTGCTTATACTAGCTACGAGCAGTACTTC.

The V gene is TRBV5-4, the J gene TRBJ1-2, with 10 bases matching TRBD1. V was pared by 4 bases and J by 5 bases, with 5 bases of the junction left unmatched. The length of the CDR3 is 14 residues. Germline V gives CDR1 SGHNT, CDR2 YYREEE (reference sequence). The CDR3 sequence is CASSEGQGKYGYTF. The CDR3 nucleotides read TGTGCCAGCAGCGAGGGACAGGGGAAGTATGGCTACACCTTC. Combining the CDR3 with reference TRBV5-4 and TRBJ1-2 gives the whole variable domain ETGVTQSPTHLIKTRGQQVTLRCSSQSGHNTVSWYQQALGQGPQFIFQYYREEENGRGNFPPRFSGLQFPNYSSELNVNALELDDSALYLCASSEGQGKYGYTFGSGTRLTVV.

This clonotype came up many times. V usage is TRBV19 and J usage is TRBJ2-3; the D gene could be TRBD1 or TRBD2 (5 bases each). Germline values: CDR1 LNHDA, CDR2 SQIVND (reference sequence). V lost 6 bases, J lost 0 bases, and 7 bases lay in between. This CDR3 spans 13 amino acids. The CDR3: CASSGDSTDTQYF. The CDR3 DNA follows: TGTGCCAGTAGCGGGGACAGCACAGATACGCAGTATTTT.